Listed here are 26 T cell receptor beta chains from one sample, sequenced in a study of blood T cell repertoires in COVID-19. Clones were sequenced by immunoSEQ multiplex PCR, and TCRdb holds only the in-frame ones, with some missing. The sample holds approximately 310,000 clones, about 85% seen once. The sequenced sample consisted of PBMCs or T cells enriched from blood (not recorded which). The source is a woman aged 25 to 39 who had been exposed to COVID-19.

The J gene is TRBJ2-5, the V gene TRBV18, with D maybe TRBD2 (5 bases). The CDR3 totals 13 residues. The V end lost 0 bases, the J end lost 5 bases, and 7 bases lay between the germline ends. Germline CDR1 KGHSH, CDR2 LQKENI. The CDR3 DNA is TGTGCCAGCTCACCACCCGGACTCGAGACCCAGTACTTC. It specifies CASSPPGLETQYF.

The chain joins TRBV30 to TRBJ2-7, with 8 bases that match TRBD1. The CDR3 spans 15 residues. Trimming took 4 bases from V and 4 from J; bases not matched to a gene: 12. Germline CDR1 is GTSNPN and CDR2 is SVGIG (reference sequence). The CDR3 DNA reads TGTGCCTGGACGGGTCGACAGGGGAGTGCGTACGAGCAGTACTTC. Translating gives CAWTGRQGSAYEQYF.

A note on this clone: Other DNA variants within this sample encode the same CDR3. V is TRBV28 and J is TRBJ1-6, with D uncertain. The germline V and J ends were trimmed by 4 bases and 7 bases, with 11 bases remaining between them. The CDR3 runs to 14 residues. Looked up from germline, CDR1 is MDHEN and CDR2 is SYDVKM. CDR3 loop: CASSSGQGNSPLHF. The CDR3 coding sequence is TGTGCCAGCAGTTCAGGCCAAGGAAATTCACCCCTCCACTTT.

The CDR3 coding sequence is TGTGCCTGGAGCAAGGGGGCACCGAGCAATCAGCCCCAGCATTTT. Protein: CAWSKGAPSNQPQHF. The rearrangement links TRBV30 to TRBJ1-5; 7 bases fit TRBD1. The germline V gene has CDR1 GTSNPN and CDR2 SVGIG (reference sequence). J lost 1 base, V lost 3 bases, and 6 bases had no gene match. The CDR3 has 15 amino acids.

This clone is a singleton in its sample. The V and J genes are TRBV11-2 and TRBJ1-1; 8 nucleotides match TRBD1. This CDR3 contains 14 residues. V shed 7 bases and J 4 bases; nucleotides not matched to a gene: 8. Germline V CDR1 and CDR2: SGHAT, FQNNGV. CDR3: CASTFSTGGTEAFF. CDR3 nucleotides: TGTGCCAGCACCTTTTCAACAGGGGGCACTGAAGCTTTCTTT.

V is TRBV27 and J is TRBJ1-1, with 7 bases that match TRBD1. There are 13 residues in the CDR3. The germline CDR1 and CDR2 sequences are MNHEY and SMNVEV (reference sequence). V trimming: 8 bases; J trimming: 10 bases; junction bases outside the gene matches: 13. The CDR3 DNA reads TGTGCCAGCCAGGGACAGTCCTCGGGGGCAGCTTTCTTT. Translation: CASQGQSSGAAFF.

The chain has TRBV6-5 and TRBJ2-1; possible D gene TRBD2, 6 bases. This CDR3 spans 14 amino acids. Per germline, CDR1 MNHEY and CDR2 SVGAGI. V lost 10 bases and J 6 bases, leaving 19 bases between the germline ends. The CDR3 sequence: CATIGVGGANEQFF. CDR3 DNA: TGTGCCACCATAGGAGTGGGGGGAGCCAATGAGCAGTTCTTC.

The chain recombines TRBV3-1 (or the pseudogene TRBV3-2) with TRBJ1-1; D is perhaps TRBD1 (6 bases). This CDR3 spans 12 amino acids. V lost 3 bases, J lost 9 bases, and 11 bases lay in between. Looked up from germline, CDR1 is LGHDT and CDR2 is YNNKEL (reference sequence). In DNA, the CDR3 is TGTGCCAGCAGCCAGGCGGGGGGGCAAGCTTTCTTT. It yields the protein CASSQAGGQAFF.

The chain links TRBV3-1 (or the pseudogene TRBV3-2) to TRBJ2-5; 13 bases agree with TRBD2. Looked up from germline, CDR1 is LGHDT and CDR2 is YNNKEL (reference sequence). The CDR3 runs 18 residues. The ends lost 4 bases at V and 2 bases at J; junction bases unmatched: 10. The CDR3 loop is CASSPYYRTSGSQETQYF. The CDR3 nucleotides are TGTGCCAGCAGCCCCTATTATCGGACTAGCGGGAGTCAAGAGACCCAGTACTTC.

Regarding this clone: Other DNA sequences in the same sample also yield this CDR3. The chain carries TRBV27 and TRBJ1-6, with D uncertain. The CDR3 contains 15 residues. V lost 2 bases and J 0 bases, leaving 5 bases between the germline ends. Germline V gene sequence: CDR1 MNHEY, CDR2 SMNVEV (reference sequence). The DNA of the CDR3 is TGTGCCAGCAGTTTAGAGGGCTCCTATAATTCACCCCTCCACTTT. Amino acid sequence: CASSLEGSYNSPLHF.

The gene calls are TRBV14 and TRBJ1-5; D possibly corresponds to TRBD1 (6 bases). The CDR3 extends over 14 amino acids. The V and J ends lost 1 base and 5 bases respectively, with 9 bases between them. The V gene's germline CDR1 is SGHDN and CDR2 FVKESK. This CDR3 reads CASSQGDTYQPQHF. The DNA for the CDR3 is TGTGCCAGCAGCCAAGGGGACACTTATCAGCCCCAGCATTTT.

The rearrangement joins TRBV18 to TRBJ2-2; 7 positions agree with TRBD1. Germline CDR1 is KGHSH and CDR2 is LQKENI. Trimming at V came to 3 bases and at J to 0 bases, leaving 1 base not matched to a gene. The CDR3 consists of 15 residues. The CDR3 DNA reads as TGTGCCAGCTCACCCGACAGGGCGAACACCGGGGAGCTGTTTTTT. Protein product: CASSPDRANTGELFF.

The rearrangement joins TRBV5-5 to TRBJ1-4, with 8 nucleotides matching TRBD1. J was trimmed by 1 base and V by 4 bases; bases with no gene match: 6. CDR3 length: 16 amino acids. Germline lookup yields CDR1 SGHKS and CDR2 YYEKEE (reference sequence). CDR3 sequence reads: CASSRQGSKTNEKLFF. For the CDR3, the DNA is TGTGCCAGCAGCCGACAGGGGTCGAAAACTAATGAAAAACTGTTTTTT.

The chain has TRBV30 and TRBJ1-5, with D tentatively TRBD1 (5 bases). The CDR3 covers 14 residues. V lost 4 bases and J 4 bases, leaving 14 bases between the germline ends. Germline V gives CDR1 GTSNPN, CDR2 SVGIG (reference sequence). This CDR3 is CAWKAPGVNQPQHF. The CDR3 bases are TGTGCCTGGAAAGCTCCGGGGGTTAATCAGCCCCAGCATTTT.

The chain links TRBV20-1 to TRBJ1-2; 8 bases map to TRBD1. CDR3 size: 11 residues. The V gene end was trimmed by 6 bases and the J gene end by 12 bases; junction bases not matched to a gene: 9. Per the germline V gene, CDR1 is DFQATT and CDR2 is SNEGSKA (reference sequence). CDR3: CSANLGDRNTF. The CDR3 DNA reads as TGCAGTGCAAACTTAGGGGACAGGAACACCTTC.

There are a few counts of this clone. V gene TRBV6-5 combines with J gene TRBJ2-7; 10 nucleotides align to TRBD1. V gave up 2 bases and J gave up 3 bases; unmatched junction bases: 1. Per the germline V gene, CDR1 is MNHEY and CDR2 is SVGAGI. CDR3 size: 14 residues. Here the CDR3 reads CASSYRDRGYEQYF. CDR3 nucleotides: TGTGCCAGCAGTTACCGGGACAGGGGCTACGAGCAGTACTTC.

The chain employs TRBV2 and TRBJ2-2; 13 bases match TRBD2. The V segment lost 5 bases and the J segment 5 bases; nucleotides outside the gene matches: 11. The CDR3 is 18 residues long. Germline CDR1 SNHLY, CDR2 FYNNEI. CDR3 protein: CASSPGLGLAGETGELFF. The CDR3 DNA is TGTGCCAGCAGTCCCGGGCTTGGACTAGCGGGAGAGACCGGGGAGCTGTTTTTT. Together with reference TRBV2 and TRBJ2-2, the CDR3 gives the full variable domain: EPEVTQTPSHQVTQMGQEVILRCVPISNHLYFYWYRQILGQKVEFLVSFYNNEISEKSEIFDDQFSVERPDGSNFTLKIRSTKLEDSAMYFCASSPGLGLAGETGELFFGEGSRLTVL.

This chain links TRBV5-1 with TRBJ2-2, with D maybe TRBD1 (6 bases). The germline CDR1 and CDR2 sequences are SGHRS and YFSETQ. V was trimmed by 1 base and J by 3 bases, leaving 22 bases between them. The CDR3 sequence is 19 residues long. Here the CDR3 DNA reads TGCGCCAGCAGCTTGACCCCCCGACAGGCTCAGTACGACACCGGGGAGCTGTTTTTT. Translated, it gives CASSLTPRQAQYDTGELFF. Full variable domain (missing parts from reference TRBV5-1 and TRBJ2-2): KAGVTQTPRYLIKTRGQQVTLSCSPISGHRSVSWYQQTPGQGLQFLFEYFSETQRNKGNFPGRFSGRQFSNSRSEMNVSTLELGDSALYLCASSLTPRQAQYDTGELFFGEGSRLTVL.

The J gene is TRBJ1-1, the V gene TRBV24-1, with D maybe TRBD1 (5 bases). This CDR3 has 14 residues. The V gene lost 3 bases and the J gene lost 1 base, with 8 bases spanning the gap. CDR1 and CDR2 (germline): KGHDR, SFDVKD. CDR3 nucleotide sequence: TGTGCCACCAGTGATGCCACAGGGAACACTGAAGCTTTCTTT. Translating gives CATSDATGNTEAFF.

This chain links TRBV28 with TRBJ2-6; the match to TRBD1 covers 9 bases. Germline CDR1 reads MDHEN; CDR2 reads SYDVKM. The length of the CDR3 is 18 residues. J was trimmed by 0 bases and V by 6 bases; bases with no gene match: 9. The CDR3 reads CASRVGGQGSSGANVLTF. In DNA, the CDR3 is TGTGCCAGCAGAGTTGGGGGACAGGGAAGCTCTGGGGCCAACGTCCTGACTTTC.

The chain recombines TRBV5-1 with TRBJ2-3; 12 nucleotides line up with TRBD2. The CDR3 has 16 amino acids. Germline loops: CDR1 SGHRS, CDR2 YFSETQ. Germline trimming cut 0 bases from V and 4 bases from J; bases unmatched to any gene: 3. CDR3 loop: CASSLASGRVPDTQYF. The CDR3 region has the DNA TGCGCCAGCAGCTTGGCTAGCGGGAGGGTACCAGATACGCAGTATTTT.

V is TRBV4-1 and J is TRBJ2-1; TRBD2 aligns across 7 bases. CDR3 length equals 15 residues. Germline assignment: CDR1 MGHRA and CDR2 YSYEKL. V lost 4 bases to trimming and J lost 3 bases; unmatched junction nucleotides: 6. The CDR3 loop is CASSRTGTNYNEQFF. The CDR3 DNA reads TGCGCCAGCAGCCGAACCGGGACTAACTACAATGAGCAGTTCTTC.

This clone was seen more than once but under ten times. The chain links TRBV13 to TRBJ2-7; TRBD1 is a possible D gene (5 bases). The germline V gene has CDR1 PRHDT and CDR2 FYEKMQ (reference sequence). V lost 2 bases and J lost 4, with 15 bases in between. CDR3 length: 15 amino acids. For the CDR3, the DNA is TGTGCCAGCAGCTTAAGGTCCAGGGCTATTTACGAGCAGTACTTC. Translating it yields CASSLRSRAIYEQYF.

The CDR3 region is CASSRDTHTEAFF. CDR3 nucleotide sequence: TGTGCCAGTAGTAGGGACACACACACTGAAGCTTTCTTT. V usage is TRBV19 and J usage is TRBJ1-1; D might be TRBD1 (6 bases). Trimming removed 4 bases from V and 3 bases from J, with 9 bases in between. CDR3 length equals 13 residues. Germline-derived CDR1 and CDR2 are LNHDA and SQIVND (reference sequence). The full variable domain, its missing parts supplied by reference TRBV19 and TRBJ1-1, is DGGITQSPKYLFRKEGQNVTLSCEQNLNHDAMYWYRQDPGQGLRLIYYSQIVNDFQKGDIAEGYSVSREKKESFPLTVTSAQKNPTAFYLCASSRDTHTEAFFGQGTRLTVV.

This clone was detected once. The CDR3 DNA is TGTGCCAGCAGTTCCCTCGGGACTACCCTCTACGAGCAGTACTTC. Protein sequence: CASSSLGTTLYEQYF. The chain uses TRBV27 and TRBJ2-7; 7 nucleotides line up with TRBD2. V was pared by 4 bases and J by 3 bases, with 9 bases of the junction left unmatched. The CDR3 runs to 15 residues. The germline V gene has CDR1 MNHEY and CDR2 SMNVEV (reference sequence).

This sequence joins TRBV7-6 and TRBJ2-5; 8 positions match TRBD1. CDR1 and CDR2 from the germline V gene are SGHVS and FNYEAQ. Losses at the gene ends were 3 bases for V and 1 base for J; bases not matched to a gene: 1. The length of the CDR3 is 14 residues. CDR3 in DNA: TGTGCCAGCAGCTTCGGACAGGGCCAAGAGACCCAGTACTTC. Translating gives CASSFGQGQETQYF.